A selection of T cell receptor beta chains follows, all from one sample in a study of shared clonotypes between healthy human individuals. TCRdb keeps only in-frame clones here, not all; method: immunoSEQ multiplex PCR. Here the sample spans about 2.4 million clones, roughly 93% being singletons. Sequencing input: naive CD4+ T cells from PBMCs. These receptors were collected from a man aged 18-30 years in good health. Some clones in this sample may be carry-over from other donors' samples. Both conserved end residues are part of each CDR3. The order of the fields is CDR3 protein, CDR3 DNA, J gene, V gene, D gene, clone size. The D gene is left open where the match is weak. Clone size, where shown, is once, few, many, or a class for clones that have expanded.

CDR3aa: CASSLEAFSYEQYF
CDR3nt: TGTGCCAGCAGCTTAGAAGCTTTCTCCTACGAGCAGTACTTC
j_gene: TRBJ2-7
v_gene: TRBV7-3
d_gene: NA
abundance: NA

CDR3aa: CASSNSGKNTGELFF
CDR3nt: TGTGCCAGCAGCAATAGCGGGAAAAACACCGGGGAGCTGTTTTTT
j_gene: TRBJ2-2
v_gene: TRBV7-8
d_gene: TRBD2
abundance: once

CDR3aa: CASSSAGRMGEQFF
CDR3nt: TGTGCCAGCAGCTCAGCGGGGAGGATGGGTGAGCAGTTCTTC
j_gene: TRBJ2-1
v_gene: TRBV11-2
d_gene: TRBD2
abundance: NA

CDR3aa: CASSPTQTWTSGFYEQYF
CDR3nt: TGTGCCAGCAGCCCTACCCAAACATGGACTAGCGGGTTCTACGAGCAGTACTTC
j_gene: TRBJ2-7
v_gene: TRBV27
d_gene: TRBD2
abundance: NA

CDR3aa: CASSSFQGTLNTEAFF
CDR3nt: TGTGCCAGCAGCTCCTTCCAGGGGACACTGAACACTGAAGCTTTCTTT
j_gene: TRBJ1-1
v_gene: TRBV5-4
d_gene: NA
abundance: NA

CDR3aa: CASSIRTGGARVEKLFF
CDR3nt: TGTGCCAGCAGTATCCGAACAGGGGGCGCGCGGGTTGAAAAACTGTTTTTT
j_gene: TRBJ1-4
v_gene: TRBV28
d_gene: TRBD1
abundance: NA

CDR3aa: CSAKGTSETQYF
CDR3nt: TGCAGCGCCAAAGGGACGTCCGAGACCCAGTACTTC
j_gene: TRBJ2-5
v_gene: TRBV29-1
d_gene: NA
abundance: NA

CDR3aa: CASSMEVWQPQHF
CDR3nt: TGTGCCAGTAGTATGGAAGTTTGGCAGCCCCAGCATTTT
j_gene: TRBJ1-5
v_gene: TRBV19
d_gene: NA
abundance: few

CDR3aa: CASRDYTYEQYF
CDR3nt: TGTGCCAGCAGGGACTACACCTACGAGCAGTACTTC
j_gene: TRBJ2-7
v_gene: TRBV6-5
d_gene: NA
abundance: NA

CDR3aa: CASSLGLAGGLDEQFF
CDR3nt: TGCGCCAGCAGCCTCGGACTAGCGGGAGGTCTGGATGAGCAGTTCTTC
j_gene: TRBJ2-1
v_gene: TRBV5-1
d_gene: TRBD2
abundance: once

CDR3aa: CAWSSAGPNNEQFF
CDR3nt: TGTGCCTGGAGTTCGGCGGGGCCCAACAATGAGCAGTTCTTC
j_gene: TRBJ2-1
v_gene: TRBV30
d_gene: NA
abundance: once

CDR3aa: CASSFTSSGANVLTF
CDR3nt: TGTGCCAGCAGCTTCACGAGCTCTGGGGCCAACGTCCTGACTTTC
j_gene: TRBJ2-6
v_gene: TRBV5-6
d_gene: NA
abundance: NA

CDR3aa: CASSRGSGNEQFF
CDR3nt: TGCGCCAGCAGCCGAGGGAGCGGCAATGAGCAGTTCTTC
j_gene: TRBJ2-1
v_gene: TRBV5-1
d_gene: NA
abundance: NA

CDR3aa: CASSESGTGDRPQDIQYF
CDR3nt: TGCGCCAGCAGTGAGTCAGGGACAGGGGACCGACCTCAGGACATTCAGTACTTC
j_gene: TRBJ2-4
v_gene: TRBV10-1
d_gene: TRBD1
abundance: NA

CDR3aa: CASSPGSGRAKTDTQYF
CDR3nt: TGTGCCAGCTCACCGGGGAGCGGGAGGGCCAAGACAGATACGCAGTATTTT
j_gene: TRBJ2-3
v_gene: TRBV18
d_gene: TRBD2
abundance: NA

CDR3aa: CASRVQPNQPQHF
CDR3nt: TGTGCCAGCAGAGTGCAGCCCAATCAGCCCCAGCATTTT
j_gene: TRBJ1-5
v_gene: TRBV28
d_gene: NA
abundance: NA

CDR3aa: CASSPGGAGRIYNEQFF
CDR3nt: TGTGCCAGCAGCCCAGGGGGAGCGGGGCGAATTTACAATGAGCAGTTCTTC
j_gene: TRBJ2-1
v_gene: TRBV7-2
d_gene: NA
abundance: NA

CDR3aa: CASGLVLSGRANEQFF
CDR3nt: TGTGCTAGTGGTTTGGTACTTAGCGGGAGGGCAAATGAGCAGTTCTTC
j_gene: TRBJ2-1
v_gene: TRBV12-5
d_gene: TRBD2
abundance: NA

CDR3aa: CAISELRGPSGEQFF
CDR3nt: TGTGCCATCAGTGAGTTGAGAGGGCCGTCGGGTGAGCAGTTCTTC
j_gene: TRBJ2-1
v_gene: TRBV10-3
d_gene: NA
abundance: NA

CDR3aa: CASSIGGGTYEQYF
CDR3nt: TGTGCCAGTAGTATTGGCGGGGGAACCTACGAGCAGTACTTC
j_gene: TRBJ2-7
v_gene: TRBV19
d_gene: TRBD2
abundance: NA

CDR3aa: CASSAPTTRTDTQYF
CDR3nt: TGTGCCAGCAGCGCACCGACGACTCGCACAGATACGCAGTATTTT
j_gene: TRBJ2-3
v_gene: TRBV5-4
d_gene: NA
abundance: NA

CDR3aa: CASIQGGFPYEQYF
CDR3nt: TGTGCCAGCATTCAAGGGGGATTCCCGTACGAGCAGTACTTC
j_gene: TRBJ2-7
v_gene: TRBV28
d_gene: NA
abundance: NA

CDR3aa: CASSSLPRVNEQYF
CDR3nt: TGCGCCAGCAGCTCGCTCCCCAGGGTAAACGAGCAGTACTTC
j_gene: TRBJ2-7
v_gene: TRBV5-1
d_gene: NA
abundance: NA

CDR3aa: CASSLLLSGIQNTEAFF
CDR3nt: TGTGCCAGCAGTCTCCTTTTATCCGGTATTCAGAACACTGAAGCTTTCTTT
j_gene: TRBJ1-1
v_gene: TRBV28
d_gene: NA
abundance: few

CDR3aa: CASSLGTGGPVYGYTF
CDR3nt: TGTGCCAGCAGCTTGGGGACAGGGGGCCCTGTCTATGGCTACACCTTC
j_gene: TRBJ1-2
v_gene: TRBV5-5
d_gene: TRBD1
abundance: NA

CDR3aa: CASSSLKLTARELEGPQHF
CDR3nt: TGTGCCAGCAGTTCGCTTAAATTGACGGCCCGGGAATTGGAAGGGCCCCAGCATTTT
j_gene: TRBJ1-5
v_gene: TRBV28
d_gene: NA
abundance: once